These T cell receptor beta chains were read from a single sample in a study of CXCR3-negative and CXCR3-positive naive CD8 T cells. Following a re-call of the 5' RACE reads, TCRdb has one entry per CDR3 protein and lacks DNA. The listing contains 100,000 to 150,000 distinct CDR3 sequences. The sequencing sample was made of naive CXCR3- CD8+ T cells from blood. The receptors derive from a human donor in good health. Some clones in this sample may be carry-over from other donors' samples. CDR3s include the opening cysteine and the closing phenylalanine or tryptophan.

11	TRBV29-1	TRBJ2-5	CSPRQGGTQYF
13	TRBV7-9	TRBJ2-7	CASSPVGVDEQYF
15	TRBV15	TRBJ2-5	CATSRDFSLGETQYF
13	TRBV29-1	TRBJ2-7	CSVEGRPRGEQYF
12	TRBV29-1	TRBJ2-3	CSVRTGADTQYF
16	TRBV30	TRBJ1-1	CAWSPYIPGLNTEAFF
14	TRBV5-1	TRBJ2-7	CASSFGQGSYEQYF
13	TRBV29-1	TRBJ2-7	CSVETGLHYEQYF
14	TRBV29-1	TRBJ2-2	CSVEQFANTGELFF
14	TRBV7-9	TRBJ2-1	CAGVTGDHRDEQFF
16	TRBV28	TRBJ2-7	CASSELGGGGRDEQYF
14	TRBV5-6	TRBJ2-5	CASSFRYIQETQYF
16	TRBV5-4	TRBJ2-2	CASSPNPSGEPGELFF
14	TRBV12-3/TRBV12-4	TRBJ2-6	CASTGTSGANVLTF